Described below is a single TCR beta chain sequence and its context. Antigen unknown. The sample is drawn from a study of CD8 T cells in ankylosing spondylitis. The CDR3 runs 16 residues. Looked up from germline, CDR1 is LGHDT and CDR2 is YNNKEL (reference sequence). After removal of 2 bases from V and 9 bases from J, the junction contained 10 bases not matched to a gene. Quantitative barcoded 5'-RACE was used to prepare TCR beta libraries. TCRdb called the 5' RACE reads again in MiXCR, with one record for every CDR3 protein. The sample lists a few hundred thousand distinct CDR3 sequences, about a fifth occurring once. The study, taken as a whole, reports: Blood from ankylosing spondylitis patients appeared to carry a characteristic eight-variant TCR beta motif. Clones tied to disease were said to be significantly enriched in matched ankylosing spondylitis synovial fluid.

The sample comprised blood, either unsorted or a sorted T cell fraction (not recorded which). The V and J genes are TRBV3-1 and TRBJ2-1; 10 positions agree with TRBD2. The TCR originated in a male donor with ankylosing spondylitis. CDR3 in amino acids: CASSQFSSGSSSEQFF. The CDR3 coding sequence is TGTGCCAGCAGCCAATTTTCTAGCGGGAGTTCCAGTGAGCAGTTCTTC.